This TCR beta chain stems from a study of technical replicates of blood from a few donors. Measured with immunoSEQ multiplex PCR; TCRdb has only the in-frame clones, and not every one. Counted here are tens of thousands of clones, 92% occurring once; the ten biggest clones make up 0.42%. Germline assignment: CDR1 GTSNPN and CDR2 SVGIG (reference sequence). V was cut by 2 bases and J by 6 bases, with 16 bases left in between. The CDR3 runs to 14 residues. Sequencing input: T cells isolated from PBMCs. The TCR sequence derives from a human donor in good health. This chain connects TRBV30 to TRBJ2-5; D may be TRBD1 (7 bases). The DNA of the CDR3 is TGTGCCTGGAGTCAGGGGGGAGTATTGAAGACCCAGTACTTC. Protein product: CAWSQGGVLKTQYF.